These 28 T cell receptor beta chains originate from one sample sequenced in a study of PD-1 blockade in classical Hodgkin lymphoma. TCRdb keeps only in-frame clones here, not all; method: immunoSEQ multiplex PCR. The repertoire holds under 65,000 clones, with approximately 92% as singletons. Autologous stem cell transplantation was followed by relapse in every patient, and brentuximab vedotin exposure varied. Sequences were derived from peripheral blood mononuclear cells (PBMCs), sampled at baseline. Every receptor here comes from a human donor with classical Hodgkin lymphoma.

The chain employs TRBV29-1 and TRBJ1-1; no definite D call. Germline V gives CDR1 SQVTM, CDR2 ANQGSEA. The CDR3 is 13 amino acids. V gave up 4 bases and J gave up 4 bases, with 13 bases separating them. The CDR3 DNA follows: TGCAGCGTTGGAACGGGGAGAGGCACTGAAGCTTTCTTT. This codes for CSVGTGRGTEAFF.

This sequence joins TRBV27 and TRBJ2-7; 8 nucleotides match TRBD1. This CDR3 is 15 amino acids long. Per the germline V gene, CDR1 is MNHEY and CDR2 is SMNVEV (reference sequence). Trimming at V came to 4 bases and at J to 6 bases, leaving 11 bases not matched to a gene. CDR3 coding DNA: TGTGCCAGCAGTTCTCAGGACAGGGTGGTGGGCGAGCAGTACTTC. Translation gives CASSSQDRVVGEQYF.

The chain joins TRBV28 to TRBJ1-1; a possible D gene is TRBD1 (5 bases). V gave up 4 bases and J gave up 1 base, with 10 bases separating them. The CDR3 has 14 amino acids. Germline V CDR1 and CDR2: MDHEN, SYDVKM. The CDR3 bases are TGTGCCAGCAGTTCCCCAACAGGGAACACTGAAGCTTTCTTT. Amino acid sequence: CASSSPTGNTEAFF.

As concerns this clone: No conserved phenylalanine or tryptophan ends this CDR3, so it is likely a read error. The DNA is omitted, as the CDR3 cannot be located on it reliably, and the CDR3 follows TCRdb's listing. The chain uses TRBV28 and TRBJ1-1; the D call of TRBD1 is as the table states it, not checked on the DNA. Germline CDR1 is MDHEN and CDR2 is SYDVKM. The length of the CDR3 is 13 amino acids, counting both ends. The CDR3 spells CASSNTHRIDREV.

The rearrangement links TRBV19 to TRBJ2-3, with D perhaps TRBD2 (5 bases). V gave up 3 bases and J gave up 0 bases, with 10 bases separating them. The CDR3 contains 15 residues. The germline V gene encodes CDR1 LNHDA and CDR2 SQIVND (reference sequence). The DNA of the CDR3 is TGTGCCAGTAGTATTGAGGGCTCGAGCACAGATACGCAGTATTTT. This codes for CASSIEGSSTDTQYF.

The CDR3 loop reads CAWSMVREQFF. CDR3 in DNA: TGTGCCTGGAGTATGGTCCGGGAGCAGTTCTTC. This chain links TRBV30 with TRBJ2-1; unclear D gene. CDR1 is GTSNPN, CDR2 SVGIG, per germline (reference sequence). The CDR3 is made up of 11 amino acids. V dropped 2 bases and J dropped 10 bases, with 9 bases sitting between them. The variable domain in full, completed from reference TRBV30 and TRBJ2-1, reads SQTIHQWPATLVQPVGSPLSLECTVEGTSNPNLYWYRQAAGRGLQLLFYSVGIGQISSEVPQNLSASRPQDRQFILSSKKLLLSDSGFYLCAWSMVREQFFGPGTRLTVL.

The chain carries TRBV27 and TRBJ1-5, with TRBD1 as a possible D gene (5 bases). There are 19 residues in the CDR3. Germline V gene lookup returns CDR1 MNHEY and CDR2 SMNVEV (reference sequence). Trimming took off 5 bases at V and 3 bases at J, with 26 bases between the two ends. The CDR3, as DNA: TGTGCCAGCAGTCGAAGGGACCTTGGGCAAGAGGATCCCAATCAGCCCCAGCATTTT. Translating gives CASSRRDLGQEDPNQPQHF.

The chain is built from TRBV4-1 and TRBJ1-3, with D possibly TRBD1 on 6 matching bases. The V and J ends lost 1 base and 2 bases respectively, with 12 bases between them. Germline lookup yields CDR1 MGHRA and CDR2 YSYEKL. The CDR3 totals 16 residues. CDR3 sequence: CASSQVVGGAGNTIYF. CDR3 coding DNA: TGCGCCAGCAGCCAAGTCGTAGGGGGAGCTGGAAACACCATATATTTT.

V usage is TRBV30 and J usage is TRBJ2-7, with D perhaps matching TRBD2 (5 bases). Germline values: CDR1 GTSNPN, CDR2 SVGIG (reference sequence). Trimming stripped 0 bases from V and 6 bases from J, with 12 bases between. This CDR3 comprises 13 residues. CDR3 protein: CAWSVTGWSEQYF. Written as DNA, the CDR3 is TGTGCCTGGAGTGTTACGGGGTGGAGCGAGCAGTACTTC.

The V call is TRBV27, the J call TRBJ1-1; D is perhaps TRBD1 (5 bases). The V and J ends lost 7 bases and 1 base respectively, with 16 bases between them. Per germline, CDR1 MNHEY and CDR2 SMNVEV (reference sequence). The CDR3 loop spans 15 amino acids. CDR3 loop: CASTLARGSNTEAFF. DNA of the CDR3: TGTGCCAGCACCCTAGCCCGGGGCTCGAACACTGAAGCTTTCTTT.

V and J are TRBV5-1 and TRBJ2-3; D is undetermined. Deletions cut 7 bases from V and 5 bases from J, with 14 bases between. This CDR3 region has 13 residues. Germline assignment: CDR1 SGHRS and CDR2 YFSETQ. The CDR3 loop is CASALASRDTQYF. The CDR3 region has the DNA TGCGCCAGCGCCTTAGCCTCGAGAGATACGCAGTATTTT.

The rearrangement joins TRBV13 to TRBJ2-7, with D perhaps matching TRBD1 (5 bases). Germline CDR1 reads PRHDT; CDR2 reads FYEKMQ (reference sequence). The V and J ends lost 1 base and 4 bases respectively, with 5 bases between them. The CDR3 spans 12 residues. The CDR3 region is CASSLEGYEQYF. The CDR3 DNA is TGTGCCAGCAGCTTAGAGGGGTACGAGCAGTACTTC.

The CDR3 sequence is CASSYSGPSTDTQYF. The CDR3 bases are TGCGCCAGCAGCTATAGCGGGCCTAGCACAGATACGCAGTATTTT. This chain links TRBV4-1 with TRBJ2-3, with 7 bases aligning to TRBD2. J was trimmed by 0 bases and V by 5 bases; bases with no gene match: 5. The CDR3 sequence is 15 residues long. CDR1 MGHRA and CDR2 YSYEKL come from the germline V gene.

A few counts support this clone. The chain carries TRBV29-1 and TRBJ2-3; D is unclear. Germline values: CDR1 SQVTM, CDR2 ANQGSEA. This CDR3 comprises 13 residues. Trimming removed 0 bases from V and 6 bases from J, with 10 bases in between. CDR3 residues: CSVEEPTPDTQYF. The CDR3 nucleotides read TGCAGCGTTGAAGAACCAACGCCGGATACGCAGTATTTT.

V is TRBV6-5 and J is TRBJ1-3; TRBD1 agrees at 7 bases. The CDR3 length is 11 residues. V lost 8 bases, J lost 9 bases, and 4 bases stayed unmatched. Germline V gives CDR1 MNHEY, CDR2 SVGAGI. This chain's CDR3 is CASQGGGTIYF. CDR3 in DNA: TGTGCCAGCCAAGGGGGCGGCACCATATATTTT.

The chain is built from TRBV18 and TRBJ1-2; D possibly corresponds to TRBD1 (5 bases). V was trimmed by 0 bases and J by 6 bases, leaving 14 bases between them. Germline-derived CDR1 and CDR2 are KGHSH and LQKENI. This CDR3 has 15 residues. In nucleotides, the CDR3 is TGTGCCAGCTCACCACCGTCTGGGACCCGGGATGGCTACACCTTC. It is translated as CASSPPSGTRDGYTF.

The chain combines TRBV6-5 with TRBJ2-3; no reliable D call. The CDR3 runs 13 residues. Germline V gene data show CDR1 as MNHEY and CDR2 as SVGAGI. V was trimmed by 2 bases and J by 5 bases, leaving 8 bases between them. The CDR3 reads CASSYKGGDTQYF. The CDR3 DNA is TGTGCCAGCAGTTACAAGGGTGGAGATACGCAGTATTTT.

Written as DNA, the CDR3 is TGTGCCACCAGCAGAACCAGGGGGACAGGGGACAATCAGCCCCAGCATTTT. Translated: CATSRTRGTGDNQPQHF. The chain recombines TRBV15 with TRBJ1-5, with 10 bases that match TRBD1. J lost 3 bases, V lost 2 bases, and 7 bases had no gene match. The CDR3 length is 17 residues. Germline V gene sequence: CDR1 LNHNV, CDR2 YYDKDF (reference sequence).

V usage is TRBV10-2 and J usage is TRBJ2-7; D not resolved. Trimming removed 7 bases at V and 4 bases at J, with 5 bases between. This CDR3 has 10 residues. CDR1 and CDR2 from the germline V gene are WSHSY and SAAADI. For the CDR3, the DNA is TGCGCCAGCATAGGTTACGAGCAGTACTTC. It is translated as CASIGYEQYF.

The J gene is TRBJ1-5, the V gene TRBV6-6, with 7 bases fitting TRBD1. The CDR3 length is 14 residues. Germline CDR1 MNHNY, CDR2 SVGAGI (reference sequence). The junction had 7 bases not matched to a gene; V was cut back by 6 bases and J by 5 bases. In nucleotides, the CDR3 is TGTGCCAGCAGCAGGGACAGCATGTATCAGCCCCAGCATTTT. Translated: CASSRDSMYQPQHF.

The chain employs TRBV10-3 and TRBJ1-5, with TRBD1 identical over 7 bases. In germline, CDR1 is ENHRY, CDR2 SYGVKD. With 2 bases clipped from V and 7 bases from J, the junction kept 5 bases outside the gene matches. CDR3 length: 14 residues. DNA for the CDR3: TGTGCCATCAGTGAGGGTACAGGGGTACAGCCCCAGCATTTT. Translated, it gives CAISEGTGVQPQHF.

The chain carries TRBV11-3 and TRBJ2-7; D is perhaps TRBD1 or TRBD2 (5 bases each). Germline V CDR1 and CDR2: SGHNT, YENEEA. V gave up 4 bases and J gave up 6 bases, with 13 bases separating them. The CDR3 has 13 residues. CDR3 nucleotide sequence: TGTGCCAGCAGCTCCCCGGGGACGGGCGAGCAGTACTTC. Translated, it gives CASSSPGTGEQYF. Supplemented by reference TRBV11-3 and TRBJ2-7, the full variable domain reads EAGVVQSPRYKIIEKKQPVAFWCNPISGHNTLYWYLQNLGQGPELLIRYENEEAVDDSQLPKDRFSAERLKGVDSTLKIQPAELGDSAVYLCASSSPGTGEQYFGPGTRLTVT.

The chain uses TRBV18 and TRBJ2-7; 7 positions match TRBD1. The trim removed 3 bases at V and 3 bases at J, leaving 8 bases unmatched. The CDR3 sequence is 15 residues long. The V gene's germline CDR1 is KGHSH and CDR2 LQKENI. Written as DNA, the CDR3 is TGTGCCAGCTCACCGAACCGGGACAGCGTCTACGAGCAGTACTTC. Its translation: CASSPNRDSVYEQYF.

The rearrangement joins TRBV5-6 to TRBJ2-2; tentatively, D is TRBD1 or TRBD2 (5 bases each). V lost 2 bases and J lost 1, with 9 bases in between. This CDR3 spans 15 amino acids. CDR1 and CDR2 (germline): SGHDT, YYEEEE. CDR3 amino acids: CASSFDSGNTGELFF. The CDR3 DNA follows: TGTGCCAGCAGCTTCGACAGCGGGAACACCGGGGAGCTGTTTTTT.

This clone has a single count. The V and J genes are TRBV5-1 and TRBJ2-5; no clear D gene. This CDR3 is built from 14 residues. Trimming took off 0 bases at V and 4 bases at J, with 10 bases between the two ends. The germline V gene encodes CDR1 SGHRS and CDR2 YFSETQ. CDR3 loop: CASSLGHVGETQYF. The CDR3 DNA sequence: TGCGCCAGCAGCTTGGGGCACGTGGGAGAGACCCAGTACTTC.

This rearrangement joins TRBV2 to TRBJ1-1; D gene ambiguous. Germline values: CDR1 SNHLY, CDR2 FYNNEI. The CDR3 consists of 13 residues. The germline V and J ends were trimmed by 10 bases and 2 bases, with 14 bases remaining between them. CDR3 region: CATKLGPNTEAFF. Written as DNA, the CDR3 is TGTGCCACCAAATTAGGGCCTAACACTGAAGCTTTCTTT.

The chain recombines TRBV11-2 with TRBJ1-2; TRBD1 matches at 7 bases. There are 15 residues in the CDR3. J was trimmed by 4 bases and V by 0 bases; bases with no gene match: 5. Per germline, CDR1 SGHAT and CDR2 FQNNGV. This chain's CDR3 is CASSLDSAGGYGYTF. CDR3 DNA: TGTGCCAGCAGCTTAGATTCGGCAGGGGGCTATGGCTACACCTTC.

The chain employs TRBV28 and TRBJ1-6; D is undetermined. Trimming took 4 bases from V and 10 from J, leaving 11 bases between them. There are 13 residues in the CDR3. Looked up from germline, CDR1 is MDHEN and CDR2 is SYDVKM. The CDR3 DNA is TGTGCCAGCAGTTCCGAAGTCTACTCACCCCTCCACTTT. Translated: CASSSEVYSPLHF.